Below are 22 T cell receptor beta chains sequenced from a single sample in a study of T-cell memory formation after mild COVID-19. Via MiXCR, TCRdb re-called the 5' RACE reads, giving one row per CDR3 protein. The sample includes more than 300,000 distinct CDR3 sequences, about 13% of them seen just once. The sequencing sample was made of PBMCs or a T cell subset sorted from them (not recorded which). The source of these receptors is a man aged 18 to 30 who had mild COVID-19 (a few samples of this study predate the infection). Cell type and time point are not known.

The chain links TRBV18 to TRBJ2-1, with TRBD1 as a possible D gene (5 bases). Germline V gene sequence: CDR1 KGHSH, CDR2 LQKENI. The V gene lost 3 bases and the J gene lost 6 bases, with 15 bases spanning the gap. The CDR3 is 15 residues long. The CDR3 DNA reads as TGTGCCAGCTCACCCTGGGGAATGGACACCAATGAGCAGTTCTTC. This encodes CASSPWGMDTNEQFF.

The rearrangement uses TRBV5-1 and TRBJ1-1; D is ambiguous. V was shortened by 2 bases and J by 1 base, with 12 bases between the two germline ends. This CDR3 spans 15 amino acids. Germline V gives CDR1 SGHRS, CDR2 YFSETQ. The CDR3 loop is CASSFPAESNTEAFF. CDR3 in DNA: TGCGCCAGCAGCTTTCCTGCAGAATCGAACACTGAAGCTTTCTTT.

The CDR3 coding sequence is TGTGCTTGCGGTAGCAGCCCCCGAGATACGCAGTATTTT. As protein: CACGSSPRDTQYF. This rearrangement joins TRBV5-4 to TRBJ2-3; D remains ambiguous. The CDR3 is 13 amino acids. Per germline, CDR1 SGHNT and CDR2 YYREEE (reference sequence). Full variable domain (outside the CDR3, taken from reference TRBV5-4 and TRBJ2-3): ETGVTQSPTHLIKTRGQQVTLRCSSQSGHNTVSWYQQALGQGPQFIFQYYREEENGRGNFPPRFSGLQFPNYSSELNVNALELDDSALYLCACGSSPRDTQYFGPGTRLTVL.

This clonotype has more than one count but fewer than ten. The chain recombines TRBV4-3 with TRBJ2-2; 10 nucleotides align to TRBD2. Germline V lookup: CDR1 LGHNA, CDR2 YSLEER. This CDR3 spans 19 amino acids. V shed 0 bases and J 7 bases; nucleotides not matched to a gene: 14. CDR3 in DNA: TGCGCCAGCAGCCAAGAGTACGGAACTAGCGGGGTTCGGGGCGGGGAGCTGTTTTTT. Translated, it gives CASSQEYGTSGVRGGELFF.

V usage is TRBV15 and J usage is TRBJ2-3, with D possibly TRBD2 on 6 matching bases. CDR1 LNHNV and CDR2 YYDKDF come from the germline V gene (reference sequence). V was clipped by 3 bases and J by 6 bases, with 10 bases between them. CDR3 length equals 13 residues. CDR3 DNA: TGTGCCACCAGCAGTGGAGGGTCTGATACGCAGTATTTT. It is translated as CATSSGGSDTQYF.

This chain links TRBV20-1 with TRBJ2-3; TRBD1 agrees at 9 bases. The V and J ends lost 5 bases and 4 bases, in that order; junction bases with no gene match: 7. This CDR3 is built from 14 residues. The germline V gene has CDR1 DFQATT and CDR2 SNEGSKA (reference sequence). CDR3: CSAEGQGGADTQYF. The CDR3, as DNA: TGCAGTGCTGAGGGACAGGGAGGTGCAGATACGCAGTATTTT.

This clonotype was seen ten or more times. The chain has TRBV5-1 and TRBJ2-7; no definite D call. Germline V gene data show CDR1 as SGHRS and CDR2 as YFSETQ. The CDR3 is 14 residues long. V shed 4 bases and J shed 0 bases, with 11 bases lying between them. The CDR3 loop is CASSPDGASYEQYF. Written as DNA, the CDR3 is TGCGCCAGCAGCCCGGACGGAGCCTCCTACGAGCAGTACTTC.

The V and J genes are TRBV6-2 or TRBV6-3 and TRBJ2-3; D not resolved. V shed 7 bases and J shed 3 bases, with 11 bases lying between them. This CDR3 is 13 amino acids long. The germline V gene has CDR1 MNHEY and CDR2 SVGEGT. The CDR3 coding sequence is TGTGCCAGCACCCGACTGGGGACAGATACGCAGTATTTT. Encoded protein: CASTRLGTDTQYF.

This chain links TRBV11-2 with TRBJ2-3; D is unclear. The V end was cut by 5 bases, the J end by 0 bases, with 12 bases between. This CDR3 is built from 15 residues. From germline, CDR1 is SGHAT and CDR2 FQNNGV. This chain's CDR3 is CASSVTVTSTDTQYF. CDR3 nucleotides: TGTGCCAGCAGCGTTACAGTCACTAGCACAGATACGCAGTATTTT.

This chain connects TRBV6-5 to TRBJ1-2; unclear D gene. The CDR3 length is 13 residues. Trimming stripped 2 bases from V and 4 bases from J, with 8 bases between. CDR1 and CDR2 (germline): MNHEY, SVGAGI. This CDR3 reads CASSYDTGYGYTF. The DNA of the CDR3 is TGTGCCAGCAGTTACGACACGGGCTATGGCTACACCTTC.

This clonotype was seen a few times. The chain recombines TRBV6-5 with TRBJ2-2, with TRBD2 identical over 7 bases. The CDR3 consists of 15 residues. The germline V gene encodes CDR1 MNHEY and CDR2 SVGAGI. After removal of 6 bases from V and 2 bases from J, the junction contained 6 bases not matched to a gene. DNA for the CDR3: TGTGCCAGCAGACTAGCGACAGTTAACACCGGGGAGCTGTTTTTT. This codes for CASRLATVNTGELFF.

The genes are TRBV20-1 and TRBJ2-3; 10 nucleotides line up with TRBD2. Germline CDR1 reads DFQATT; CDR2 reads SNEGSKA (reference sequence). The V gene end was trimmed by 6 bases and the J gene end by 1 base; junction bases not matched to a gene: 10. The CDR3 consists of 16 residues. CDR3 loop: CSAPSLAGARTDTQYF. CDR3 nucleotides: TGCAGTGCGCCGAGCCTAGCGGGGGCCCGCACAGATACGCAGTATTTT.

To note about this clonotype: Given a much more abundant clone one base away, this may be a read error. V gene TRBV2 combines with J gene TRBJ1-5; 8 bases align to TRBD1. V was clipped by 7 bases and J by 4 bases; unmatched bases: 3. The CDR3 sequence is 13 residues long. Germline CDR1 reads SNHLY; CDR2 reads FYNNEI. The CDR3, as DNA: TGTGCCAGCACTGGACAGGGAAATCAGCCCCAGCATTTT. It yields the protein CASTGQGNQPQHF.

CDR3 DNA: TGCGCCAGCAGCTTGGGATGGGCCCTTCCCTACGAGCAGTACTTC. Its protein product is CASSLGWALPYEQYF. The chain links TRBV5-1 to TRBJ2-7; D gene ambiguous. The length of the CDR3 is 15 residues. The germline V and J ends were trimmed by 0 bases and 2 bases, with 12 bases remaining between them. In germline, CDR1 is SGHRS, CDR2 YFSETQ.

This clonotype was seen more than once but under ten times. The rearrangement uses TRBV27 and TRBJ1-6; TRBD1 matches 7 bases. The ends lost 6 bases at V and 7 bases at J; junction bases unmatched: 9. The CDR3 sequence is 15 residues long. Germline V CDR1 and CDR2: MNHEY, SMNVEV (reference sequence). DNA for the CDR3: TGTGCCAGCAGGAGGGGGCCGGGAACGAATTCACCCCTCCACTTT. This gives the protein CASRRGPGTNSPLHF.

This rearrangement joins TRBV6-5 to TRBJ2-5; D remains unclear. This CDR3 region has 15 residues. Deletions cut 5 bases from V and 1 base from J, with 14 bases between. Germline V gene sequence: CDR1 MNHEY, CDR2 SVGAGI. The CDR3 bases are TGTGCCAGCAGTCCTTGGCGTGGGGTCCAAGAGACCCAGTACTTC. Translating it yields CASSPWRGVQETQYF.

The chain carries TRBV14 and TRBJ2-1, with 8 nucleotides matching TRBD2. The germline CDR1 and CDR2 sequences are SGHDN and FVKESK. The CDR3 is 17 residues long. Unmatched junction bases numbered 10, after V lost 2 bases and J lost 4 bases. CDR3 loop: CASSQRKPGGFYNEQFF. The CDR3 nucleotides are TGTGCCAGCAGCCAACGCAAACCGGGGGGGTTTTACAATGAGCAGTTCTTC.

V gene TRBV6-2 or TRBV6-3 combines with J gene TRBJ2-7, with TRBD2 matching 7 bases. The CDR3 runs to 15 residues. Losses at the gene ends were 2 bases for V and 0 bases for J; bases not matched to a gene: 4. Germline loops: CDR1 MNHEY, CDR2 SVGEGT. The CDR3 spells CASSYGRGSSYEQYV. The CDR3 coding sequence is TGTGCCAGCAGTTACGGGCGGGGGAGCTCCTACGAGCAGTACGTC.

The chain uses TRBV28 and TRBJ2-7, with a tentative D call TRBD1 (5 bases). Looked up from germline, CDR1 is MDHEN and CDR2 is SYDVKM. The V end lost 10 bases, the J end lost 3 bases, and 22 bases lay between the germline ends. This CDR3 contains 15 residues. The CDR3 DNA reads TGTGCCACCACGGCCCCGGGCAGGGTCGGCTACGAGCAGTACTTC. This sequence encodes CATTAPGRVGYEQYF.

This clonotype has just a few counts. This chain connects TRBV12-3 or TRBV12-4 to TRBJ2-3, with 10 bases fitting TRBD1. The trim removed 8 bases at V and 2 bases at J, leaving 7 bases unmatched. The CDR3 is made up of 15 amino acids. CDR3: CASAMDRGDTDTQYF. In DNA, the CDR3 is TGTGCCAGCGCAATGGACAGGGGGGACACAGATACGCAGTATTTT.

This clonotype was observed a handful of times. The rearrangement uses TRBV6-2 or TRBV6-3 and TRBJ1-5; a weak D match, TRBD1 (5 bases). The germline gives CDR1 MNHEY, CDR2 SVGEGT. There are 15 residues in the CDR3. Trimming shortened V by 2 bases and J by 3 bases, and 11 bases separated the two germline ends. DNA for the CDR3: TGTGCCAGCAGTTACGAGGGGTTGAACAATCAGCCCCAGCATTTT. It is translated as CASSYEGLNNQPQHF.

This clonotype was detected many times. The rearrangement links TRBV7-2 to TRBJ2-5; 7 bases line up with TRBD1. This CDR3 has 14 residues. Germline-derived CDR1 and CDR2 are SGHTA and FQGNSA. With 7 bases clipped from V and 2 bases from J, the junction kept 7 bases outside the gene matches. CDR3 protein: CASNRGQAQETQYF. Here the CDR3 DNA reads TGTGCCAGCAACCGTGGACAGGCTCAAGAGACCCAGTACTTC.